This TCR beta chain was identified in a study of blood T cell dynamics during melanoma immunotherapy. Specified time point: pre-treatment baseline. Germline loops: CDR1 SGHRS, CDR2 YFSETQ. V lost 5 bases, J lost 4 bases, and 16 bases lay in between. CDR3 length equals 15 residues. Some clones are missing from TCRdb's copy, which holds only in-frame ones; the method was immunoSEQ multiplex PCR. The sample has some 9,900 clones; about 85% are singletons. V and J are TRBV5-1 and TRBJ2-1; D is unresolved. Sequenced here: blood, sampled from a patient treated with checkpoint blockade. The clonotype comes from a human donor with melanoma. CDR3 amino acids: CASRLKDDAYNEQFF. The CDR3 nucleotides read TGCGCCAGCAGGTTAAAGGACGATGCTTACAATGAGCAGTTCTTC. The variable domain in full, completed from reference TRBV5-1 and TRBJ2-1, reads KAGVTQTPRYLIKTRGQQVTLSCSPISGHRSVSWYQQTPGQGLQFLFEYFSETQRNKGNFPGRFSGRQFSNSRSEMNVSTLELGDSALYLCASRLKDDAYNEQFFGPGTRLTVL.